This section outlines one T cell receptor beta chain sequence together with its context. This record comes from a study of response to subunit inactivated influenza vaccine. MiXCR was run by TCRdb on the RT-PCR reads, yielding one entry per CDR3 protein. The data contain hundreds of thousands of distinct CDR3 sequences, over 9.5% of them seen just once; the ten biggest clones take up 9.5% to 13%. Trimming removed 0 bases from V and 1 base from J; junction bases left unmatched: 2. CDR3 length: 15 amino acids. Per the germline V gene, CDR1 is MNHEY and CDR2 is SVGAGI. The origin of this receptor is a man in his forties or fifties who received an inactivated influenza vaccine. V gene TRBV6-5 combines with J gene TRBJ1-1; TRBD1 matches 7 bases. This specimen was PBMCs from blood, taken on the day of vaccination. CDR3: CASSYSRTGNTEAFF. The CDR3 nucleotides are TGTGCCAGCAGTTACTCTAGGACAGGGAACACTGAAGCTTTCTTT.